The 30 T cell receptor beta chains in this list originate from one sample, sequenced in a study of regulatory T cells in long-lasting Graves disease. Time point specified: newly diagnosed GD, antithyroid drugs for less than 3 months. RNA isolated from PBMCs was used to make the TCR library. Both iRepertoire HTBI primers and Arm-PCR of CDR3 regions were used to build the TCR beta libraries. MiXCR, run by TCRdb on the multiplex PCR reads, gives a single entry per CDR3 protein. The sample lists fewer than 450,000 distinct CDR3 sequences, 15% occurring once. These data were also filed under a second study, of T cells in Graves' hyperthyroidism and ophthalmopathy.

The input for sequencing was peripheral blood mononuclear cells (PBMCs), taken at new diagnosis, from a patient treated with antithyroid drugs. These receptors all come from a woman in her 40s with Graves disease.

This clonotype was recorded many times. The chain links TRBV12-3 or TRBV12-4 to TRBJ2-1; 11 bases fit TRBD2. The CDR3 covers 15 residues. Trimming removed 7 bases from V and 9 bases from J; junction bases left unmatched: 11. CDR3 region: CASTGTSGGEGEQFF. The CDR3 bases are TGTGCCAGCACCGGGACTAGCGGAGGGGAGGGTGAGCAGTTCTTC.

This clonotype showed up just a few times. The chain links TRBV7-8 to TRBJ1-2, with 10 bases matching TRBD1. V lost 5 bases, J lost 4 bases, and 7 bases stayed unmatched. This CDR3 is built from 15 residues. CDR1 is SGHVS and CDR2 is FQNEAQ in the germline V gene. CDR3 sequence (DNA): TGTGCCAGCAGCCCAAGGGGACAGGGGACCTATGGCTACACCTTC. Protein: CASSPRGQGTYGYTF.

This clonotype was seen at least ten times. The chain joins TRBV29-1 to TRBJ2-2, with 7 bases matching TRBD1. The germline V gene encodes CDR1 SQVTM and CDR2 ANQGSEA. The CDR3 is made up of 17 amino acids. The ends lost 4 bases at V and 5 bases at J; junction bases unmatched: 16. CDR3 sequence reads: CSVVVRDSGTVTGELFF. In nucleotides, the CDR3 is TGCAGCGTTGTTGTTAGGGACAGCGGTACCGTTACCGGGGAGCTGTTTTTT.

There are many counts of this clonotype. CDR3 sequence reads: CASSVEGQETQYF. The CDR3, as DNA: TGTGCCAGCAGTGTTGAGGGTCAGGAGACCCAGTACTTC. The chain employs TRBV6-2 or TRBV6-3 and TRBJ2-5; D possibly corresponds to TRBD2 (5 bases). The germline CDR1 and CDR2 sequences are MNHEY and SVGEGT. Trimming removed 5 bases from V and 5 bases from J, with 12 bases in between. The CDR3 contains 13 residues.

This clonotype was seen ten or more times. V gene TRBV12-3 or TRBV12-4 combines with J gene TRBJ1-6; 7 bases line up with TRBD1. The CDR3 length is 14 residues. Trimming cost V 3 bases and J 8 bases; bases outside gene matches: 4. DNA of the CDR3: TGTGCCAGCAGTTTTCACCAGGGGGATTCACCCCTCCACTTT. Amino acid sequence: CASSFHQGDSPLHF.

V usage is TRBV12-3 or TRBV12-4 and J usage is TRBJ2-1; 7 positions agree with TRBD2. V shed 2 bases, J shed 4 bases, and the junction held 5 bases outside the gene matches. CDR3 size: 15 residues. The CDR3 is CASSLLGLQYNEQFF. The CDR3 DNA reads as TGTGCCAGCAGTTTATTGGGACTACAGTACAATGAGCAGTTCTTC.

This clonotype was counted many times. Here the CDR3 reads CAWSVLRGGHGYTF. CDR3 nucleotides: TGTGCCTGGAGTGTTTTAAGAGGAGGGCATGGCTACACCTTC. The chain has TRBV30 and TRBJ1-2; D remains unclear. The CDR3 has 14 amino acids. V gave up 0 bases and J gave up 6 bases, with 14 bases separating them. Looked up from germline, CDR1 is GTSNPN and CDR2 is SVGIG (reference sequence).

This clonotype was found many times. CDR3 in DNA: TGTGCCAGCAGCTTTGGGCGTGGCACAGATACGCAGTATTTT. Residues: CASSFGRGTDTQYF. The rearrangement links TRBV7-6 to TRBJ2-3, with D unclear. Germline assignment: CDR1 SGHVS and CDR2 FNYEAQ. This CDR3 is 14 amino acids long. The V and J ends lost 3 bases and 1 base respectively, with 8 bases between them.

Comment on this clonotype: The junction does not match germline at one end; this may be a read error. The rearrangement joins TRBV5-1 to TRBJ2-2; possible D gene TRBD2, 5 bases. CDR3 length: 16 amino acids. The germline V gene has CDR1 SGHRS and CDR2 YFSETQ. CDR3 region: CASSLRLAMNAGELFF. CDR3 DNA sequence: TGCGCCAGCAGCTTGCGGCTAGCTATGAACGCCGGGGAGCTGTTTTTT.

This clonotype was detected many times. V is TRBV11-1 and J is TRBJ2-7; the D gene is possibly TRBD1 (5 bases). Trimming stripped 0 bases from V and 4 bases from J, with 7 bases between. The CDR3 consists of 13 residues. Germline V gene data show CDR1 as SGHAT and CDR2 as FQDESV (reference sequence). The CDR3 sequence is CASSLAQVYEQYF. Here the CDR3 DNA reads TGTGCCAGCAGCTTAGCACAGGTGTACGAGCAGTACTTC.

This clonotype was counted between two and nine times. The chain's CDR3 is CASSPPGSRGASEAFF. DNA for the CDR3: TGTGCCAGCTCACCACCGGGATCCAGGGGGGCATCTGAAGCTTTCTTT. The rearrangement uses TRBV18 and TRBJ1-1; TRBD1 aligns across 7 bases. With 0 bases clipped from V and 6 bases from J, the junction kept 10 bases outside the gene matches. Germline assignment: CDR1 KGHSH and CDR2 LQKENI. The CDR3 covers 16 residues.

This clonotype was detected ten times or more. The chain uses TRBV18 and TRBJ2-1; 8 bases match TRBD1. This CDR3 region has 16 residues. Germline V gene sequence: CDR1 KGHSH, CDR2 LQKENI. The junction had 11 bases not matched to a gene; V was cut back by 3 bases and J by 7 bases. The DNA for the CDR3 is TGTGCCAGCTCACCTCTGACAGGGGCAACGGGAAATGAGCAGTTCTTC. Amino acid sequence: CASSPLTGATGNEQFF.

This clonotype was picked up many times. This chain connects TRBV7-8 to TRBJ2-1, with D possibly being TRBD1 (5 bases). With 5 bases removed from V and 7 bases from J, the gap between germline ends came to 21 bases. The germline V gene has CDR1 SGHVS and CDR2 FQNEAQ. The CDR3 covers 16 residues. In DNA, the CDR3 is TGTGCCAGCAGCCCGACCCACACAGGTCTGAGGAATGAGCAGTTCTTC. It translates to CASSPTHTGLRNEQFF.

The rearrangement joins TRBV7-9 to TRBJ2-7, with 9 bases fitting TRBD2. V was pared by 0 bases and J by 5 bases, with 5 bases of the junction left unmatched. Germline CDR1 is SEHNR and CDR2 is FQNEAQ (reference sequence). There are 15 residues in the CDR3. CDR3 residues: CASSLASGSLHEQYF. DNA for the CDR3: TGTGCCAGCAGCTTAGCTAGCGGGAGTCTCCACGAGCAGTACTTC.

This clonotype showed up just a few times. CDR3 DNA sequence: TGTGCCAGCAGTTACGAGGGACTAGATCTGGGCACAGATACGCAGTATTTT. Its protein product is CASSYEGLDLGTDTQYF. V gene TRBV6-2 or TRBV6-3 combines with J gene TRBJ2-3; TRBD2 matches 8 bases. Per germline, CDR1 MNHEY and CDR2 SVGEGT. Trimming removed 2 bases from V and 1 base from J; junction bases left unmatched: 8. This CDR3 is 17 amino acids long.

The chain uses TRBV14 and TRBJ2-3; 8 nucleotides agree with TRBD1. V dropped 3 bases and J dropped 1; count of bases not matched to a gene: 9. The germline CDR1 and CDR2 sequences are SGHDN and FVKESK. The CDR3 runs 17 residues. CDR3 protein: CASSHLLMTGGTDTQYF. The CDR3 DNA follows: TGTGCCAGCAGCCACCTCCTCATGACAGGGGGCACAGATACGCAGTATTTT.

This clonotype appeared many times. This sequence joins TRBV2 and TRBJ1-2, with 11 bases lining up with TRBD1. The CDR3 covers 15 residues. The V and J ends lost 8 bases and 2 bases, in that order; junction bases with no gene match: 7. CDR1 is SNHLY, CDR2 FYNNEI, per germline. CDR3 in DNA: TGTGCCAGCTTCTACTGGGACAGGGGGAACTATGGCTACACCTTC. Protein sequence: CASFYWDRGNYGYTF.

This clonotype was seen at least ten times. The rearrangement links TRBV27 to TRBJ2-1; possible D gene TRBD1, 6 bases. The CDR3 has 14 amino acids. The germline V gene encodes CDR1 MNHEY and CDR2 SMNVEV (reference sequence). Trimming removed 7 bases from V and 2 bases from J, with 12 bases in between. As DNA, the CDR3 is TGTGCCAGCATTGTGACAGGTCCCTACAATGAGCAGTTCTTC. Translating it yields CASIVTGPYNEQFF.

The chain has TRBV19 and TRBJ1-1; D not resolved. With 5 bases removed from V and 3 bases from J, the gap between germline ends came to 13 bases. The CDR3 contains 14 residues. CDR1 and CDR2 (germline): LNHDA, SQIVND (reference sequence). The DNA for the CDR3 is TGTGCCAGTAGTCGGTACTTTGGGGACACTGAAGCTTTCTTT. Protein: CASSRYFGDTEAFF.

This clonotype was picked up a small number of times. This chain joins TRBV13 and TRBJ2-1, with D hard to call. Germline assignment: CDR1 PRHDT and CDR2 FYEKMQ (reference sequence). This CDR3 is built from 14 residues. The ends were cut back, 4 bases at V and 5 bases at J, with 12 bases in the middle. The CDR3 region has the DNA TGTGCCAGCAGCTCCCGGGTCCTCGACAATGAGCAGTTCTTC. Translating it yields CASSSRVLDNEQFF.

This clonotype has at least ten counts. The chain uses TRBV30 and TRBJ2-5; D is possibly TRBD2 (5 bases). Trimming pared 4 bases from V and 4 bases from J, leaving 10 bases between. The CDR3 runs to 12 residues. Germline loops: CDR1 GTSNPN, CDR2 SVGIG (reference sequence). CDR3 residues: CAWNPGSETQYF. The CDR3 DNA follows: TGTGCCTGGAACCCGGGATCAGAGACCCAGTACTTC.

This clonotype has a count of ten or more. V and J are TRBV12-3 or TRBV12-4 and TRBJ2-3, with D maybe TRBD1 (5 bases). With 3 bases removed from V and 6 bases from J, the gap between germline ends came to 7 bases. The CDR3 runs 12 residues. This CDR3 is CASSFGADTQYF. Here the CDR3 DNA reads TGTGCCAGCAGTTTTGGGGCGGATACGCAGTATTTT.

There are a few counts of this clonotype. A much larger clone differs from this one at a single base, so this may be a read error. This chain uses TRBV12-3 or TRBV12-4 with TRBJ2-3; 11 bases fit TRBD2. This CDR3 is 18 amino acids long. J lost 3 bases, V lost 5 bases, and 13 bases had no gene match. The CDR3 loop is CASSSPGTSGGGTDTQYF. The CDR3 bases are TGTGCCAGCAGTAGCCCCGGGACTAGCGGAGGTGGAACAGATACGCAGTATTTT.

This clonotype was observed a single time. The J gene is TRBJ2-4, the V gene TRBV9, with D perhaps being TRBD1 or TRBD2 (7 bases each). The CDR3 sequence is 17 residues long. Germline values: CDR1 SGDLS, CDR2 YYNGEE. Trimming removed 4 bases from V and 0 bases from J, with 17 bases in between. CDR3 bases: TGTGCCAGCAGCCCCCGGGGGGACAGCCTAGCCAAAAACATTCAGTACTTC. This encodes CASSPRGDSLAKNIQYF.

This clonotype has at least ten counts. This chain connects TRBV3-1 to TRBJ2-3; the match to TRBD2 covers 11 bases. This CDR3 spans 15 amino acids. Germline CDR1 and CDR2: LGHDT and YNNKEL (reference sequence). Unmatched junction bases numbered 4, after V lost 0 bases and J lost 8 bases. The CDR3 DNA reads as TGTGCCAGCAGCCAAGATACCCTAGCGGGAGGTACGCAGTATTTT. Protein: CASSQDTLAGGTQYF.

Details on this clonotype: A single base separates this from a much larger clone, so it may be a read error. The CDR3 loop reads CASSQGTGPTCEQYF. Written as DNA, the CDR3 is TGTGCCAGCAGCCAAGGTACGGGGCCTACCTGCGAGCAGTACTTC. This sequence joins TRBV14 and TRBJ2-7; D is perhaps TRBD1 or TRBD2 (5 bases each). Trimming left V 1 base short and J 6 bases short, with 16 bases between. The germline CDR1 and CDR2 sequences are SGHDN and FVKESK. The CDR3 has 15 amino acids.

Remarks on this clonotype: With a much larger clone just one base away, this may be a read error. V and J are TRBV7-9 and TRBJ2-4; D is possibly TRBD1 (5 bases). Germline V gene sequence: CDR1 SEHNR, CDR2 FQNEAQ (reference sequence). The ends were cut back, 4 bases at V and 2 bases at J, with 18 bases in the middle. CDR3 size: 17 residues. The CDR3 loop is CASSSLTRGASKNIQYF. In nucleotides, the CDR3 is TGTGCCAGCAGCTCACTGACAAGGGGCGCGTCCAAAAACATTCAGTACTTC.

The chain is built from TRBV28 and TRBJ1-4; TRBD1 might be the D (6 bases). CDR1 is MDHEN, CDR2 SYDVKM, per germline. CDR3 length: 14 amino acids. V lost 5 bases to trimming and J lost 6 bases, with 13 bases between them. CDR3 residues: CASSLTGYDEKLFF. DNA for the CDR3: TGTGCCAGCAGTCTTACAGGGTATGATGAAAAACTGTTTTTT.

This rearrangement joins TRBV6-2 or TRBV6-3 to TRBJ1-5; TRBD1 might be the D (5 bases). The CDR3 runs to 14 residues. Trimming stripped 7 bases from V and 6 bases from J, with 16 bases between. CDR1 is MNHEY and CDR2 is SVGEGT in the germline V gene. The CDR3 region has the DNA TGTGCCAGCACTACGACAGTCCCCTTTCAGCCCCAGCATTTT. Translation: CASTTTVPFQPQHF.

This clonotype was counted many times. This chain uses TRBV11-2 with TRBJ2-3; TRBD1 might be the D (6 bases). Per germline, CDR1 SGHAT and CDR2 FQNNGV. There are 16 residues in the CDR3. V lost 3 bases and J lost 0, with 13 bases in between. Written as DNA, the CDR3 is TGTGCCAGCAGCTTCGGGACATCACCGAGCACAGATACGCAGTATTTT. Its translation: CASSFGTSPSTDTQYF.